This T cell receptor beta chain stems from a study of T cells expressing NK-cell markers. The CDR3 is made up of 14 amino acids. Germline lookup yields CDR1 SQVTM and CDR2 ANQGSEA. Each CDR3 protein gets one entry in TCRdb, which reprocessed the 5' RACE reads and gives no DNA. The sample yields 350,000 to 450,000 distinct CDR3 sequences, of which the top ten take up roughly 5.2%. V usage is TRBV29-1 and J usage is TRBJ2-1. This sequence was found in a man aged 18 to 69 in good health. Sequenced: blood T cells: a sorted CD56 or NKG2C T cell subset, CD4+ or CD8+ T cells, or bulk PBMC T cells (not recorded which). The CDR3 protein is CSVVLQPSYNEQFF.